Following are 5 T cell receptor beta chains from one sample sequenced in a study of blood T cell repertoires in COVID-19. The table came from immunoSEQ multiplex PCR; TCRdb's copy has only in-frame clones and leaves some out. The sample has approximately 160,000 clones; roughly four fifths are singletons. Sequenced: peripheral blood. The receptors stem from a middle-aged man who had recovered from COVID-19.

V usage is TRBV4-2 and J usage is TRBJ1-3; D remains unclear. Looked up from germline, CDR1 is LGHNA and CDR2 is YNFKEQ. The CDR3 runs 14 residues. V lost 4 bases and J lost 4, with 11 bases in between. CDR3 amino acids: CASSPLTRGNTIYF. CDR3 nucleotides: TGTGCCAGCAGCCCCCTGACACGGGGAAACACCATATATTTT.

The chain employs TRBV20-1 and TRBJ1-1; D is unresolved. The CDR3 totals 11 residues. Germline-derived CDR1 and CDR2 are DFQATT and SNEGSKA (reference sequence). V was cut by 5 bases and J by 6 bases, with 10 bases left in between. CDR3 residues: CSAAGKAEAFF. The DNA of the CDR3 is TGCAGTGCTGCGGGGAAGGCTGAAGCTTTCTTT.

This clone was picked up one time. This chain uses TRBV15 with TRBJ1-2; D unclear. The CDR3 sequence is 16 residues long. Trimming shortened V by 5 bases and J by 6 bases, and 22 bases separated the two germline ends. Germline V CDR1 and CDR2: LNHNV, YYDKDF (reference sequence). The CDR3 coding sequence is TGTGCCACCAGCGGCCTCGGAGGAGGGTGGTCTGATGGCTACACCTTC. It is translated as CATSGLGGGWSDGYTF. The entire variable domain, with the rest obtained from reference TRBV15 and TRBJ1-2, is as follows: DAMVIQNPRYQVTQFGKPVTLSCSQTLNHNVMYWYQQKSSQAPKLLFHYYDKDFNNEADTPDNFQSRRPNTSFCFLDIRSPGLGDTAMYLCATSGLGGGWSDGYTFGSGTRLTVV.

The CDR3 DNA reads as TGCGCCAGCAGCCGCGAACTAGCGGGAGTATCTATCGAGCAGTACTTC. This encodes CASSRELAGVSIEQYF. The chain couples TRBV4-3 to TRBJ2-7; TRBD2 aligns across 11 bases. The CDR3 runs to 16 residues. Germline V gene data show CDR1 as LGHNA and CDR2 as YSLEER. Trimming took 4 bases from V and 6 from J; bases not matched to a gene: 11.

This rearrangement joins TRBV5-1 to TRBJ1-2; D uncertain. V shed 3 bases and J shed 8 bases, with 14 bases lying between them. The CDR3 spans 13 residues. Per germline, CDR1 SGHRS and CDR2 YFSETQ. The CDR3 loop is CASSSTGGGGYTF. CDR3 bases: TGCGCCAGCAGCTCGACCGGAGGCGGAGGCTACACCTTC.